Below are 19 T cell receptor beta chains sequenced from a single sample in a study of glioma-infiltrating T cells. Using RNA template, CDR3s of TCR alpha and beta were amplified with iRepertoire arm-PCR. MiXCR, run by TCRdb on the multiplex PCR reads, gives a single entry per CDR3 protein. The sample has more than 85,000 distinct CDR3 sequences, less than 30% seen once. The specimen was glioma tissue, nonneoplastic brain tissue, or PBMCs (not recorded which). These receptors were obtained from a human donor with low-grade glioma or glioblastoma, undergoing nonglioma brain surgery, or in good health (not recorded which).

This clonotype was detected only a few times. This chain links TRBV29-1 with TRBJ2-7; weak D call: TRBD2 (6 bases). V was trimmed by 3 bases and J by 2 bases, leaving 11 bases between them. This CDR3 has 13 residues. Germline CDR1 SQVTM, CDR2 ANQGSEA. CDR3 DNA sequence: TGCAGCGTTGAGCGGGGCGCCACCTACGAGCAGTACTTC. It specifies CSVERGATYEQYF.

This clonotype was counted ten times or more. The chain links TRBV18 to TRBJ1-5; TRBD1 matches 11 bases. The germline gives CDR1 KGHSH, CDR2 LQKENI. J gave up 7 bases and V 6 bases, and 8 bases lay outside the gene matches. The CDR3 extends over 15 amino acids. In DNA form, the CDR3 reads TGTGCCAGCTCTTCCCTTGGACAGGGGGCCCAGCCCCAGCATTTT. Its protein is CASSSLGQGAQPQHF.

There are many counts of this clonotype. The chain links TRBV20-1 to TRBJ2-1; 7 bases map to TRBD1. The length of the CDR3 is 13 residues. V shed 3 bases, J shed 3 bases, and the junction held 2 bases outside the gene matches. Germline loops: CDR1 DFQATT, CDR2 SNEGSKA (reference sequence). This CDR3 reads CSARAGGYNEQFF. DNA for the CDR3: TGCAGTGCTAGGGCAGGGGGCTACAATGAGCAGTTCTTC.

CDR3 in DNA: TGCGCCAGCAGTGAGGCCAATCCCTCTACCGGGGAGCAGTTCTTC. Its protein product is CASSEANPSTGEQFF. The chain has TRBV10-1 and TRBJ2-1; D remains unclear. Deletions cut 2 bases from V and 10 bases from J, with 18 bases between. The CDR3 runs to 15 residues. In germline, CDR1 is WNHNN, CDR2 SYGVQD (reference sequence).

This clonotype was counted at least ten times. One end of the junction fails to match germline, which may point to a read error. The chain has TRBV4-3 and TRBJ2-1; TRBD2 matches 9 bases. Germline V lookup: CDR1 LGHNA, CDR2 YSLEER. The CDR3 has 16 residues. In DNA form, the CDR3 reads TGCGCCAGCAGCCAAGATCGTGCGGGAGGGCAAGTTAATAGGATCTTC. Its protein product is CASSQDRAGGQVNRIF.

This clonotype appeared many times. The chain joins TRBV28 to TRBJ1-2; D is unclear. Germline lookup yields CDR1 MDHEN and CDR2 SYDVKM. The V and J ends lost 2 bases and 3 bases respectively, with 13 bases between them. The CDR3 consists of 15 residues. Here the CDR3 reads CASSLTGNGDYGYTF. The CDR3 nucleotides read TGTGCCAGCAGTTTAACCGGAAACGGCGACTATGGCTACACCTTC.

Ten or more counts support this clonotype. The V and J genes are TRBV4-1 and TRBJ2-1; D gene ambiguous. V lost 3 bases to trimming and J lost 0 bases, with 15 bases between them. The germline gives CDR1 MGHRA, CDR2 YSYEKL. This CDR3 region has 17 residues. This chain's CDR3 is CASSQSGQAFSYNEQFF. DNA for the CDR3: TGCGCCAGCAGCCAGTCTGGCCAGGCTTTCTCCTACAATGAGCAGTTCTTC.

The chain couples TRBV6-2 or TRBV6-3 to TRBJ2-1; the D is unclear. Germline V gene data show CDR1 as MNHEY and CDR2 as SVGEGT. V was trimmed by 0 bases and J by 10 bases, leaving 7 bases between them. The CDR3 runs to 12 residues. The CDR3 nucleotides are TGTGCCAGCAGTTACTCGATGGGGGAGCAGTTCTTC. Its protein product is CASSYSMGEQFF.

This clonotype was observed at least ten times. The chain couples TRBV29-1 to TRBJ2-5; 9 positions agree with TRBD1. Germline V gives CDR1 SQVTM, CDR2 ANQGSEA. V shed 3 bases and J 3 bases; nucleotides not matched to a gene: 5. CDR3 length equals 14 residues. CDR3 sequence reads: CSVDPWDREETQYF. In DNA, the CDR3 is TGCAGCGTTGACCCGTGGGACAGGGAAGAGACCCAGTACTTC.

The chain combines TRBV3-1 with TRBJ1-6; the D is unclear. CDR1 is LGHDT and CDR2 is YNNKEL in the germline V gene (reference sequence). Between the trimmed V and J ends, which lost 3 bases and 7 bases, there was a span of 10 bases. The CDR3 spans 14 residues. The CDR3: CASSQVSPNSPLHF. Written as DNA, the CDR3 is TGTGCCAGCAGCCAGGTTTCCCCCAATTCACCCCTCCACTTT.

V usage is TRBV29-1 and J usage is TRBJ2-3, with D unresolved. Germline CDR1 is SQVTM and CDR2 is ANQGSEA. CDR3 length: 15 residues. Trimming shortened V by 0 bases and J by 0 bases, and 10 bases separated the two germline ends. The CDR3 DNA reads TGCAGCGTTGAAGATCCCGGTTCTAGCACAGATACGCAGTATTTT. Protein sequence: CSVEDPGSSTDTQYF.

In the case of this clonotype: A read error may account for a junction end that differs from germline. V and J are TRBV7-9 and TRBJ2-3; a possible D gene is TRBD2 (6 bases). Germline assignment: CDR1 SEHNR and CDR2 FQNEAQ (reference sequence). This CDR3 has 14 residues. The CDR3 DNA is TGTGCCAGCAGCTTGGCGGGAATTGTCAATGGGCAGTTCTTT. This encodes CASSLAGIVNGQFF.

This clonotype appeared many times. The chain has TRBV20-1 and TRBJ1-5, with D perhaps TRBD1 (6 bases). V lost 0 bases and J lost 4, with 13 bases in between. The germline V gene encodes CDR1 DFQATT and CDR2 SNEGSKA (reference sequence). This CDR3 has 15 residues. The CDR3 sequence is CSARDLQGGNQPQHF. The CDR3 region has the DNA TGCAGTGCTAGAGATCTACAGGGTGGGAATCAGCCCCAGCATTTT.

V and J are TRBV6-1 and TRBJ1-1, with unresolved D. Germline V gives CDR1 MNHNS, CDR2 SASEGT. V gave up 5 bases and J gave up 6 bases, with 4 bases separating them. The CDR3 is 10 residues long. CDR3 sequence: CASSWAEAFF. DNA of the CDR3: TGTGCCAGCAGTTGGGCTGAAGCTTTCTTT.

This clonotype has more than one count but fewer than ten. Relative to the germline gene, one junction end is altered; a read error may explain this. This chain links TRBV11-2 with TRBJ1-1; D is undetermined. Germline V gene sequence: CDR1 SGHAT, CDR2 FQNNGV. The CDR3 consists of 13 residues. The CDR3, as DNA: TGTGCCAGCAGCTTGGGCGGGAACACTAAAGCTTTCTTT. Encoded protein: CASSLGGNTKAFF.

This clonotype has a count of ten or more. The genes are TRBV18 and TRBJ2-7; 7 nucleotides match TRBD1. Trimming removed 6 bases from V and 1 base from J; junction bases left unmatched: 9. The CDR3 is 15 residues long. CDR1 is KGHSH and CDR2 is LQKENI in the germline V gene. CDR3 coding DNA: TGTGCCAGCTCCGTGGGACAGTCAAATTCCTACGAGCAGTACTTC. The encoded protein is CASSVGQSNSYEQYF.

This clonotype was found a few times. The chain links TRBV5-1 to TRBJ2-7, with D perhaps matching TRBD1 or TRBD2 (5 bases each). The CDR3 contains 13 residues. The ends were cut back, 4 bases at V and 3 bases at J, with 11 bases in the middle. The germline V gene encodes CDR1 SGHRS and CDR2 YFSETQ. The CDR3 DNA follows: TGCGCCAGCAGCCTGGGACGGGACTACGAGCAGTACTTC. It yields the protein CASSLGRDYEQYF.

By share of the sample, this clonotype is medium-sized. The chain has TRBV6-2 or TRBV6-3 and TRBJ1-3; D not certain. The CDR3 spans 15 residues. Germline V gene data show CDR1 as MNHEY and CDR2 as SVGEGT. Trimming shortened V by 8 bases and J by 2 bases, and 16 bases separated the two germline ends. CDR3 nucleotides: TGTGCCAGCGGCCCAGGATTTTGGCCTGGAAACACCATATATTTT. This codes for CASGPGFWPGNTIYF.

On this clonotype: A much larger clone is a single base away; this may be a read error. This chain uses TRBV18 with TRBJ1-1; TRBD1 agrees at 8 bases. CDR1 and CDR2 from the germline V gene are KGHSH and LQKENI. J lost 2 bases, V lost 3 bases, and 5 bases had no gene match. The CDR3 extends over 15 amino acids. In nucleotides, the CDR3 is TGTGCCAGCTCACCTGGACAGGGTTTTAACACTGAAGCTTTCTTT. Residues: CASSPGQGFNTEAFF.